These 30 T cell receptor beta chains were sequenced from one sample in a study of blood T cell repertoires in COVID-19. Assay used: immunoSEQ multiplex PCR; TCRdb lists only in-frame clones, some missing. The table lists about 96,000 clones, about four fifths of them singletons, with around a sixth in the top ten. Material: peripheral blood. These receptors were collected from a woman aged 55-70 years with acute or convalescent COVID-19.

The chain recombines TRBV5-1 with TRBJ2-1; D is perhaps TRBD2 (7 bases). Germline CDR1 reads SGHRS; CDR2 reads YFSETQ. Between the trimmed V and J ends, which lost 2 bases and 6 bases, there was a span of 18 bases. The CDR3 has 16 residues. As DNA, the CDR3 is TGCGCCAGCAGCTTTCGAGCGGGACAAAACTTCAATGAGCAGTTCTTC. Translated: CASSFRAGQNFNEQFF.

This chain connects TRBV5-6 to TRBJ2-5; weak D call: TRBD2 (5 bases). Trimming cost V 1 base and J 4 bases, with 11 bases left between them. Looked up from germline, CDR1 is SGHDT and CDR2 is YYEEEE. The CDR3 is 14 residues long. The DNA of the CDR3 is TGTGCCAGCAGCTTGTACGGGGTTGGAGAGACCCAGTACTTC. Translated, it gives CASSLYGVGETQYF. The entire variable domain, with the rest obtained from reference TRBV5-6 and TRBJ2-5, is as follows: DAGVTQSPTHLIKTRGQQVTLRCSPKSGHDTVSWYQQALGQGPQFIFQYYEEEERQRGNFPDRFSGHQFPNYSSELNVNALLLGDSALYLCASSLYGVGETQYFGPGTRLLVL.

This clone showed up just a few times. This sequence joins TRBV7-8 and TRBJ1-4, with D possibly being TRBD1 (6 bases). This CDR3 comprises 19 residues. The ends were cut back, 5 bases at V and 0 bases at J, with 22 bases in the middle. The germline CDR1 and CDR2 sequences are SGHVS and FQNEAQ. CDR3 amino acids: CASSPNRVPQRATNEKLFF. The CDR3, as DNA: TGTGCCAGCAGCCCAAACAGGGTCCCACAACGTGCAACTAATGAAAAACTGTTTTTT. The full variable domain, with the rest looked up from reference TRBV7-8 and TRBJ1-4, is GAGVSQSPRYKVAKRGQDVALRCDPISGHVSLFWYQQALGQGPEFLTYFQNEAQLDKSGLPSDRFFAERPEGSVSTLKIQRTQQEDSAVYLCASSPNRVPQRATNEKLFFGSGTQLSVL.

In regard to this clone: Other DNA variants within this sample encode the same CDR3. This chain uses TRBV7-9 with TRBJ1-1, with 7 bases lining up with TRBD1. Germline CDR1 is SEHNR and CDR2 is FQNEAQ (reference sequence). The CDR3 contains 14 residues. V dropped 3 bases and J dropped 1; count of bases not matched to a gene: 2. CDR3 DNA: TGTGCCAGCAGCTTCGACAGGGAGAACACTGAAGCTTTCTTT. Amino acids: CASSFDRENTEAFF.

The chain joins TRBV5-1 to TRBJ2-2; 7 bases line up with TRBD1. The CDR3 has 15 residues. Germline loops: CDR1 SGHRS, CDR2 YFSETQ. The J segment lost 5 bases and the V segment lost 0 bases, leaving 4 bases of the junction unmatched. CDR3 residues: CASSLAGQKTGELFF. The CDR3, as DNA: TGCGCCAGCAGCTTGGCGGGACAGAAGACCGGGGAGCTGTTTTTT.

This chain uses TRBV14 with TRBJ1-5; 7 positions agree with TRBD1. The CDR3 is made up of 14 amino acids. V dropped 6 bases and J dropped 6; count of bases not matched to a gene: 8. The germline gives CDR1 SGHDN, CDR2 FVKESK. CDR3 region: CASRLQGNPQPQHF. CDR3 sequence (DNA): TGTGCCAGCAGACTACAGGGGAATCCTCAGCCCCAGCATTTT.

The rearrangement joins TRBV11-2 to TRBJ2-5, with D maybe TRBD2 (5 bases). CDR1 and CDR2 from the germline V gene are SGHAT and FQNNGV. V shed 1 base and J shed 1 base, with 19 bases lying between them. CDR3 size: 18 residues. Here the CDR3 reads CASSLVGRAAAFQETQYF. CDR3 bases: TGTGCCAGCAGCTTAGTTGGGCGGGCGGCAGCCTTCCAAGAGACCCAGTACTTC.

This chain connects TRBV9 to TRBJ1-6; 7 bases line up with TRBD1. CDR3 size: 15 residues. The germline gives CDR1 SGDLS, CDR2 YYNGEE. V was pared by 2 bases and J by 9 bases, with 8 bases of the junction left unmatched. The CDR3 DNA is TGTGCCAGCAGCGTCCTGCCCGACAGGGCTTCACCCCTCCACTTT. Residues: CASSVLPDRASPLHF.

This clone has just a few counts. The chain carries TRBV9 and TRBJ1-2, with D maybe TRBD1 (5 bases). Germline CDR1 SGDLS, CDR2 YYNGEE. The CDR3 is 18 amino acids. The V end was cut by 4 bases, the J end by 8 bases, with 30 bases between. In nucleotides, the CDR3 is TGTGCCAGCAGCCCTCGATTTGGCAGTCCAGGGCGGGATCGCGGCTACACCTTC. As protein: CASSPRFGSPGRDRGYTF.

In this sample, this clone turned up a few times. This chain uses TRBV5-1 with TRBJ1-3, with TRBD1 matching 8 bases. Germline CDR1 is SGHRS and CDR2 is YFSETQ. Trimming removed 4 bases from V and 3 bases from J; junction bases left unmatched: 3. The CDR3 length is 14 residues. The CDR3 sequence is CASSEGQDGNTIYF. In nucleotides, the CDR3 is TGCGCCAGCAGCGAGGGACAGGATGGAAACACCATATATTTT.

The chain employs TRBV2 and TRBJ1-2; 8 bases align to TRBD1. Germline assignment: CDR1 SNHLY and CDR2 FYNNEI. This CDR3 has 14 amino acids. Losses at the gene ends were 5 bases for V and 8 bases for J; bases not matched to a gene: 10. The CDR3 bases are TGTGCCAGCAGTTCAATGGACAGGGTCGGCGGCTACACCTTC. Translation: CASSSMDRVGGYTF.

This clone appeared a single time. The chain has TRBV3-1 (or the pseudogene TRBV3-2) and TRBJ1-2; 8 bases line up with TRBD1. The germline gives CDR1 LGHDT, CDR2 YNNKEL (reference sequence). The V gene end was trimmed by 4 bases and the J gene end by 1 base; junction bases not matched to a gene: 2. This CDR3 is 14 amino acids long. The CDR3 DNA sequence: TGTGCCAGCAGCCCGGGACAGGTTAACTATGGCTACACCTTC. It is translated as CASSPGQVNYGYTF.

The chain has TRBV19 and TRBJ2-2, with 11 bases lining up with TRBD1. This CDR3 region has 14 residues. CDR1 is LNHDA and CDR2 is SQIVND in the germline V gene (reference sequence). The junction had 1 base not matched to a gene; V was cut back by 5 bases and J by 5 bases. This CDR3 is CASSGTGGTGELFF. The CDR3 coding sequence is TGTGCCAGTAGTGGGACAGGGGGAACCGGGGAGCTGTTTTTT.

The CDR3 loop reads CASSVRASSYNEQFF. CDR3 in DNA: TGCGCCAGCAGTGTACGCGCTAGCTCCTACAATGAGCAGTTCTTC. The chain has TRBV10-1 and TRBJ2-1; no definite D call. The CDR3 runs to 15 residues. CDR1 WNHNN and CDR2 SYGVQD come from the germline V gene (reference sequence). Trimming removed 4 bases from V and 0 bases from J, with 10 bases in between.

The chain combines TRBV5-4 with TRBJ1-1, with D perhaps matching TRBD1 (6 bases). This CDR3 is 14 amino acids long. The germline V gene encodes CDR1 SGHNT and CDR2 YYREEE (reference sequence). The V gene lost 4 bases and the J gene lost 2 bases, with 12 bases spanning the gap. As DNA, the CDR3 is TGTGCCAGCAGCCTAGACAGGAGCAACACTGAAGCTTTCTTT. It specifies CASSLDRSNTEAFF.

The chain couples TRBV19 to TRBJ1-5; 8 bases line up with TRBD1. This CDR3 has 14 residues. V was pared by 0 bases and J by 5 bases, with 0 bases of the junction left unmatched. Germline CDR1 and CDR2: LNHDA and SQIVND (reference sequence). The DNA for the CDR3 is TGTGCCAGTAGTATAGACAGGGGGCATCAGCCCCAGCATTTT. Translation: CASSIDRGHQPQHF.

This clone was detected only a few times. The genes are TRBV5-5 and TRBJ1-3; 7 bases are shared with TRBD1. CDR3 length: 15 amino acids. Germline loops: CDR1 SGHKS, CDR2 YYEKEE (reference sequence). The V segment lost 3 bases and the J segment 4 bases; nucleotides outside the gene matches: 7. The CDR3 nucleotides read TGTGCCAGCAGCTCTACAGGGGTTGCAGGAAACACCATATATTTT. This encodes CASSSTGVAGNTIYF.

The J gene is TRBJ1-1, the V gene TRBV19; 9 bases align to TRBD1. Germline loops: CDR1 LNHDA, CDR2 SQIVND (reference sequence). CDR3 length equals 15 residues. Unmatched junction bases numbered 5, after V lost 5 bases and J lost 1 base. The CDR3 DNA reads TGTGCCAGTAGTGCCCCGGGACAGGGGAACACTGAAGCTTTCTTT. Translated, it gives CASSAPGQGNTEAFF.

The J gene is TRBJ1-2, the V gene TRBV2, with a possible D match to TRBD1 (6 bases). The CDR3 runs to 13 residues. Trimming removed 7 bases from V and 6 bases from J, with 15 bases in between. CDR1 is SNHLY, CDR2 FYNNEI, per germline. CDR3 region: CASNRVELNGYTF. The CDR3 DNA is TGTGCCAGCAACAGGGTCGAGCTTAATGGCTACACCTTC.

This clone is classed as medium-sized. V usage is TRBV2 and J usage is TRBJ1-3; weak D call: TRBD1 (6 bases). Germline V lookup: CDR1 SNHLY, CDR2 FYNNEI. The V gene lost 8 bases and the J gene lost 3 bases, with 14 bases spanning the gap. CDR3 length equals 14 residues. The CDR3 DNA reads as TGTGCCAGCTCAAGGACAGTAAGTGGAAACACCATATATTTT. Protein product: CASSRTVSGNTIYF.

The chain is built from TRBV15 and TRBJ1-4; D unresolved. The CDR3 runs to 14 residues. V lost 0 bases, J lost 8 bases, and 10 bases lay in between. Germline V gene sequence: CDR1 LNHNV, CDR2 YYDKDF (reference sequence). CDR3 nucleotide sequence: TGTGCCACCAGCAGAGATCCCAGAGGGGAAAAACTGTTTTTT. Amino acids: CATSRDPRGEKLFF.

This clone occurred once. The rearrangement joins TRBV5-1 to TRBJ1-1, with 7 bases matching TRBD1. Germline assignment: CDR1 SGHRS and CDR2 YFSETQ. This CDR3 has 14 residues. Trimming at V came to 6 bases and at J to 1 base, leaving 6 bases not matched to a gene. CDR3 protein: CASTTGVKNTEAFF. In DNA form, the CDR3 reads TGCGCCAGCACAACAGGGGTGAAGAACACTGAAGCTTTCTTT.

This chain uses TRBV28 with TRBJ2-7; D is uncertain. Between the trimmed V and J ends, which lost 6 bases and 2 bases, there was a span of 14 bases. Germline CDR1 MDHEN, CDR2 SYDVKM. CDR3 size: 14 residues. CDR3 amino acids: CASRQVGYPYEQYF. The CDR3 DNA is TGTGCCAGCAGGCAGGTTGGGTACCCCTACGAGCAGTACTTC.

The J gene is TRBJ2-5, the V gene TRBV4-3; a weak D match, TRBD2 (6 bases). V lost 0 bases, J lost 1 base, and 12 bases lay in between. Germline V gives CDR1 LGHNA, CDR2 YSLEER. There are 16 residues in the CDR3. The CDR3 is CASSQDKLAGQETQYF. As DNA, the CDR3 is TGCGCCAGCAGCCAAGATAAACTAGCCGGCCAAGAGACCCAGTACTTC.

V and J are TRBV5-6 and TRBJ2-2; 7 bases are a match to TRBD2. The V gene's germline CDR1 is SGHDT and CDR2 YYEEEE. The CDR3 is 15 residues long. With V trimmed by 2 bases and J by 5 bases, 6 bases remained unmatched. This chain's CDR3 is CASSLRGVVTGELFF. In nucleotides, the CDR3 is TGTGCCAGCAGCTTACGGGGGGTAGTAACCGGGGAGCTGTTTTTT.

The chain is built from TRBV19 and TRBJ1-5; TRBD1 matches at 8 bases. The CDR3 sequence is 14 residues long. The germline gives CDR1 LNHDA, CDR2 SQIVND (reference sequence). Trimming at V came to 5 bases and at J to 5 bases, leaving 5 bases not matched to a gene. The CDR3: CASSSDRVYQPQHF. The CDR3, as DNA: TGTGCCAGTAGTTCGGACAGGGTGTATCAGCCCCAGCATTTT.

The J gene is TRBJ2-7, the V gene TRBV4-1, with D tentatively TRBD1 (5 bases). Germline V CDR1 and CDR2: MGHRA, YSYEKL. V was cut by 1 base and J by 3 bases, with 10 bases left in between. The length of the CDR3 is 14 residues. The CDR3 DNA reads as TGCGCCAGCAGCCAAGGGTACAGGAACTACGAGCAGTACTTC. Translation: CASSQGYRNYEQYF.

The chain recombines TRBV7-2 with TRBJ2-1; TRBD2 is a possible D gene (5 bases). V was pared by 5 bases and J by 7 bases, with 24 bases between. Germline loops: CDR1 SGHTA, CDR2 FQGNSA. The CDR3 length is 17 residues. CDR3 bases: TGTGCCAGCAGCCTAGGGTTCGGGGATCTTTCTGGGAATGAGCAGTTCTTC. It is translated as CASSLGFGDLSGNEQFF.

CDR3 sequence reads: CASSPQQGWSETQYF. In DNA form, the CDR3 reads TGTGCCAGCAGTCCCCAACAGGGATGGTCAGAGACCCAGTACTTC. This rearrangement joins TRBV27 to TRBJ2-5; tentative D call: TRBD1 (6 bases). CDR3 length: 15 residues. V was clipped by 5 bases and J by 4 bases, with 17 bases between them. CDR1 is MNHEY and CDR2 is SMNVEV in the germline V gene (reference sequence).

J is TRBJ1-6 and V is TRBV2, with 10 bases lining up with TRBD1. The CDR3 runs to 15 residues. The germline gives CDR1 SNHLY, CDR2 FYNNEI. The ends lost 6 bases at V and 7 bases at J; junction bases unmatched: 6. CDR3 residues: CASRKGQGVNSPLHF. The DNA of the CDR3 is TGTGCCAGCAGAAAAGGACAGGGGGTAAATTCACCCCTCCACTTT. Full variable domain (remainder filled in from reference TRBV2 and TRBJ1-6): EPEVTQTPSHQVTQMGQEVILRCVPISNHLYFYWYRQILGQKVEFLVSFYNNEISEKSEIFDDQFSVERPDGSNFTLKIRSTKLEDSAMYFCASRKGQGVNSPLHFGNGTRLTVT.